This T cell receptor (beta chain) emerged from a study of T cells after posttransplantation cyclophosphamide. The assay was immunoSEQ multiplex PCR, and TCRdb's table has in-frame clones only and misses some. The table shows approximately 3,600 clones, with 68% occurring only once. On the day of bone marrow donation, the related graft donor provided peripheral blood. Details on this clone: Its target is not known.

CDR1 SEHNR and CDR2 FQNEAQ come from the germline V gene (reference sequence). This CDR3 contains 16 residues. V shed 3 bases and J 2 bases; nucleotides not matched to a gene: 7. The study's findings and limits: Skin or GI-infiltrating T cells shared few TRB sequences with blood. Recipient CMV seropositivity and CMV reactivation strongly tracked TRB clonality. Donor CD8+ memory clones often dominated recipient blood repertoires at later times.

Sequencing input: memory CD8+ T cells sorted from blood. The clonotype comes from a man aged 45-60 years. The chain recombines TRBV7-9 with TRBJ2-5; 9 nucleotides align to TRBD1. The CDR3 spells CASSFQRQGEQETQYF. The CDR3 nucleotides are TGTGCCAGCAGCTTCCAACGACAGGGGGAGCAAGAGACCCAGTACTTC.